This section outlines one TCR beta chain sequence together with its context. Its antigen remains unknown. The same CDR3 also results from other DNA sequences found in this sample. The source of the sample is a study of cytomegalovirus exposure and HLA in healthy donors. Study findings and constraints: Presence/absence comparisons presumed near-even sequencing depth among donors. For most TCR beta V segments, an earlier analysis put the productive rate at about 87% or about 30% of the time.

Primers: 60 Vbeta forward and 13 Jbeta reverse. Sequencing was performed with immunoSEQ multiplex PCR; in TCRdb, only in-frame clones are kept and a portion is missing. The sample lists approximately 79,000 clones, around 78% occurring once. The source material was PBMCs. The TCR was taken from a male donor in good health and CMV-seropositive.

The CDR3 spells CASSLWGGLALDTQYF. CDR3 nucleotides: TGTGCCAGCAGCTTATGGGGGGGACTAGCACTTGATACGCAGTATTTT. The chain recombines TRBV7-9 with TRBJ2-3; TRBD2 matches 9 bases. Germline values: CDR1 SEHNR, CDR2 FQNEAQ (reference sequence). Trimming at V came to 2 bases and at J to 6 bases, leaving 9 bases not matched to a gene. The CDR3 has 16 residues.